This TCR beta chain was sequenced for a study of blood T cell repertoires in COVID-19. Study information: Whether acute or convalescent, the COVID-19 samples came from the United States, Italy and Spain. PBMCs, B-cell-depleted T cells, or T cells were the source of the cDNA or gDNA that made up the material.

Participant ages covered about 18 to 89 years across 20 to 25 US areas. Participants' reported clinical history set cohort assignment. Sequenced by immunoSEQ multiplex PCR; TCRdb stores in-frame clones only, minus some. Here the sample spans around 250,000 clones, over 75% being singletons. The sample consisted of PBMCs or T cells enriched from blood (not recorded which). The sequence was obtained from a woman aged 50 to 65 who had recovered from COVID-19.

The CDR3 coding sequence is TGTGCCAGCAGTCAAGCGGGATTAGCGGAGACCCAGTACTTC. Translation: CASSQAGLAETQYF. The chain employs TRBV6-2 or TRBV6-3 and TRBJ2-5; 7 positions agree with TRBD2. V gave up 5 bases and J gave up 5 bases; unmatched junction bases: 8. CDR1 is MNHEY, CDR2 SVGEGT, per germline. There are 14 residues in the CDR3.